The 30 T cell receptor beta chains presented below share a single source sample, sequenced in a study of blood T cell repertoires in COVID-19. This table comes from immunoSEQ multiplex PCR, and its TCRdb copy is limited to in-frame clones, with some not included. The table includes about 320,000 clones, 88% detected once. The sample consisted of peripheral blood. The receptors come from a woman aged 25 to 39 with COVID-19, enrolled during active disease.

The rearrangement links TRBV7-9 to TRBJ2-1; D gene uncertain. The CDR3 spans 15 residues. V lost 5 bases to trimming and J lost 7 bases, with 18 bases between them. The germline CDR1 and CDR2 sequences are SEHNR and FQNEAQ (reference sequence). In DNA form, the CDR3 reads TGTGCCAGCAGCAACCGAGGCCCTGTCGAGAATGAGCAGTTCTTC. It yields the protein CASSNRGPVENEQFF. The full variable domain, completed using reference TRBV7-9 and TRBJ2-1, is DTGVSQNPRHKITKRGQNVTFRCDPISEHNRLYWYRQTLGQGPEFLTYFQNEAQLEKSRLLSDRFSAERPKGSFSTLEIQRTEQGDSAMYLCASSNRGPVENEQFFGPGTRLTVL.

The V and J genes are TRBV13 and TRBJ2-3; TRBD1 aligns across 8 bases. The CDR3 sequence is 16 residues long. The ends lost 5 bases at V and 5 bases at J; junction bases unmatched: 12. Germline V gives CDR1 PRHDT, CDR2 FYEKMQ (reference sequence). The CDR3 loop is CASSGRTGLPVDTQYF. CDR3 in DNA: TGTGCCAGCAGCGGACGGACAGGGCTTCCGGTAGATACGCAGTATTTT. Using reference TRBV13 and TRBJ2-3 for the parts outside the CDR3, the full variable domain is AAGVIQSPRHLIKEKRETATLKCYPIPRHDTVYWYQQGPGQDPQFLISFYEKMQSDKGSIPDRFSAQQFSDYHSELNMSSLELGDSALYFCASSGRTGLPVDTQYFGPGTRLTVL.

This chain links TRBV7-2 with TRBJ1-2, with TRBD1 as a possible D gene (5 bases). From germline, CDR1 is SGHTA and CDR2 FQGNSA. Trimming took off 1 base at V and 4 bases at J, with 13 bases between the two ends. This CDR3 is 15 amino acids long. CDR3 sequence (DNA): TGTGCCAGCAGCTTAGGTCAGGGCTCGTCCTATGGCTACACCTTC. It yields the protein CASSLGQGSSYGYTF.

The gene calls are TRBV4-1 and TRBJ1-6, with 7 bases lining up with TRBD1. V shed 0 bases and J 4 bases; nucleotides not matched to a gene: 6. CDR3 length: 17 amino acids. The germline CDR1 and CDR2 sequences are MGHRA and YSYEKL. Here the CDR3 reads CASSQEVGTAYNSPLHF. CDR3 DNA: TGCGCCAGCAGCCAAGAGGTCGGGACAGCTTATAATTCACCCCTCCACTTT.

The chain joins TRBV24-1 to TRBJ2-1; TRBD2 matches at 13 bases. V was pared by 4 bases and J by 9 bases, with 8 bases of the junction left unmatched. In germline, CDR1 is KGHDR, CDR2 SFDVKD. This CDR3 region has 16 residues. DNA of the CDR3: TGTGCCACCAGTGAATCCGGGACTAGCGGGGTTCGTGAGCAGTTCTTC. It yields the protein CATSESGTSGVREQFF.

J is TRBJ1-1 and V is TRBV7-9; 10 bases line up with TRBD1. The trim removed 3 bases at V and 4 bases at J, leaving 8 bases unmatched. The CDR3 contains 16 residues. Germline CDR1 and CDR2: SEHNR and FQNEAQ (reference sequence). This CDR3 is CASSFRDRGVSTEAFF. The DNA for the CDR3 is TGTGCCAGCAGCTTCCGGGACAGGGGTGTTAGCACTGAAGCTTTCTTT. The whole variable domain, remainder taken from reference TRBV7-9 and TRBJ1-1, is DTGVSQNPRHKITKRGQNVTFRCDPISEHNRLYWYRQTLGQGPEFLTYFQNEAQLEKSRLLSDRFSAERPKGSFSTLEIQRTEQGDSAMYLCASSFRDRGVSTEAFFGQGTRLTVV.

The CDR3 coding sequence is TGTGCCAGCAGTTACTCGAGGACACCCTATGGCTACACCTTC. Translated, it gives CASSYSRTPYGYTF. This chain links TRBV6-5 with TRBJ1-2, with D maybe TRBD1 (5 bases). Germline V CDR1 and CDR2: MNHEY, SVGAGI. Trimming removed 0 bases from V and 4 bases from J, with 9 bases in between. There are 14 residues in the CDR3.

The V gene is TRBV7-2, the J gene TRBJ2-1; no definite D call. The V end was cut by 4 bases, the J end by 3 bases, with 10 bases between. The germline gives CDR1 SGHTA, CDR2 FQGNSA. This CDR3 is 14 amino acids long. CDR3 coding DNA: TGTGCCAGCAGCTGGTCTCCACTCTACAATGAGCAGTTCTTC. Encoded protein: CASSWSPLYNEQFF.

The V call is TRBV7-8, the J call TRBJ1-1; weak D call: TRBD1 (5 bases). The germline gives CDR1 SGHVS, CDR2 FQNEAQ. Trimming stripped 0 bases from V and 6 bases from J, with 14 bases between. This CDR3 contains 15 residues. The CDR3 bases are TGTGCCAGCAGCTTAGCCCCAGGACAATACCCTGAAGCTTTCTTT. Translated, it gives CASSLAPGQYPEAFF.

This chain links TRBV28 with TRBJ1-2, with TRBD1 matching 7 bases. The CDR3 consists of 13 residues. With V trimmed by 10 bases and J by 6 bases, 11 bases remained unmatched. Germline CDR1 is MDHEN and CDR2 is SYDVKM. DNA of the CDR3: TGTGCCACCGAGGACAGGTCGCGCGATGGCTACACCTTC. Translating it yields CATEDRSRDGYTF.

J is TRBJ1-4 and V is TRBV4-1; TRBD1 aligns across 7 bases. The CDR3 has 15 residues. V gave up 2 bases and J gave up 5 bases; unmatched junction bases: 5. CDR1 is MGHRA and CDR2 is YSYEKL in the germline V gene. CDR3 protein: CASSQRQGKNEKLFF. The CDR3 nucleotides read TGCGCCAGCAGCCAACGACAGGGAAAGAATGAAAAACTGTTTTTT.

The gene calls are TRBV29-1 and TRBJ1-1; D is possibly TRBD1 (6 bases). This CDR3 has 12 residues. Per the germline V gene, CDR1 is SQVTM and CDR2 is ANQGSEA. The V end was cut by 6 bases, the J end by 5 bases, with 13 bases between. The CDR3, as DNA: TGCAGCGTGTCCCCACAGGGAACTGAAGCTTTCTTT. Its translation: CSVSPQGTEAFF.

This sequence joins TRBV19 and TRBJ1-5; maybe TRBD1 (5 bases). V shed 9 bases and J shed 3 bases, with 9 bases lying between them. CDR1 and CDR2 (germline): LNHDA, SQIVND (reference sequence). This CDR3 region has 12 residues. The CDR3 nucleotides read TGTGCCAGCAAACAGGACAATCAGCCCCAGCATTTT. Protein: CASKQDNQPQHF.

V usage is TRBV18 and J usage is TRBJ2-7; 7 nucleotides align to TRBD2. The CDR3 spans 14 residues. Germline-derived CDR1 and CDR2 are KGHSH and LQKENI. V dropped 7 bases and J dropped 0; count of bases not matched to a gene: 6. The CDR3 DNA follows: TGTGCCAGCTTCCGCGGGGGTAGCTCCTACGAGCAGTACGTC. Translated: CASFRGGSSYEQYV.

The genes are TRBV5-6 and TRBJ2-5; 8 bases line up with TRBD2. CDR1 and CDR2 from the germline V gene are SGHDT and YYEEEE. Unmatched junction bases numbered 6, after V lost 0 bases and J lost 5 bases. This CDR3 contains 15 residues. CDR3 region: CASSLAGGPGETQYF. The CDR3 DNA follows: TGTGCCAGCAGCTTGGCGGGGGGGCCTGGGGAGACCCAGTACTTC.

The chain has TRBV28 and TRBJ1-1; D call uncertain. Germline CDR1 and CDR2: MDHEN and SYDVKM. V lost 3 bases and J lost 1, with 6 bases in between. The length of the CDR3 is 13 residues. Here the CDR3 reads CASSFTENTEAFF. DNA for the CDR3: TGTGCCAGCAGTTTTACAGAGAACACTGAAGCTTTCTTT.

The J gene is TRBJ1-6, the V gene TRBV7-9; D is unclear. CDR1 and CDR2 from the germline V gene are SEHNR and FQNEAQ (reference sequence). CDR3 length: 18 amino acids. The V and J ends lost 7 bases and 2 bases respectively, with 21 bases between them. DNA for the CDR3: TGTGCCAGCACCGCTTCGGTAGTCTCGAGGGCCTATAATTCACCCCTCCACTTT. It codes for CASTASVVSRAYNSPLHF.

The chain recombines TRBV2 with TRBJ1-1; TRBD1 might be the D (5 bases). The length of the CDR3 is 14 residues. CDR1 SNHLY and CDR2 FYNNEI come from the germline V gene. Trimming took 5 bases from V and 0 from J, leaving 10 bases between them. CDR3 in amino acids: CASSSRDLNTEAFF. The CDR3 nucleotides read TGTGCCAGCAGTTCCCGGGACTTGAACACTGAAGCTTTCTTT.

The CDR3 loop reads CASIRQGGQPQHF. CDR3 in DNA: TGTGCCAGCATCCGGCAGGGTGGCCAGCCCCAGCATTTT. This sequence joins TRBV2 and TRBJ1-5; perhaps TRBD1 as D (5 bases). Trimming stripped 7 bases from V and 7 bases from J, with 14 bases between. The length of the CDR3 is 13 residues. CDR1 and CDR2 from the germline V gene are SNHLY and FYNNEI.

This chain joins TRBV10-2 and TRBJ2-7, with 9 bases identical to TRBD2. V gave up 10 bases and J gave up 6 bases; unmatched junction bases: 16. The CDR3 contains 15 residues. The germline gives CDR1 WSHSY, CDR2 SAAADI. The CDR3 sequence is CATQRAGGVGGEQYV. As DNA, the CDR3 is TGCGCCACCCAAAGGGCGGGGGGGGTAGGCGGCGAGCAGTACGTC.

The genes are TRBV27 and TRBJ2-7, with D hard to call. Germline V lookup: CDR1 MNHEY, CDR2 SMNVEV (reference sequence). The CDR3 is 13 amino acids. Deletions cut 4 bases from V and 2 bases from J, with 9 bases between. The CDR3 DNA reads TGTGCCAGCAGTTCGGCAGGCCCCTACGAGCAGTACTTC. It codes for CASSSAGPYEQYF.

The rearrangement joins TRBV6-6 to TRBJ1-4; D not resolved. Trimming left V 2 bases short and J 8 bases short, with 12 bases between. The CDR3 covers 14 residues. The germline V gene has CDR1 MNHNY and CDR2 SVGAGI (reference sequence). This chain's CDR3 is CASSYRGNWEKLFF. The CDR3 DNA sequence: TGTGCCAGCAGTTACAGAGGGAATTGGGAAAAACTGTTTTTT.

The gene calls are TRBV9 and TRBJ1-1; D ambiguous. This CDR3 has 14 amino acids. With 5 bases removed from V and 10 bases from J, the gap between germline ends came to 21 bases. Per the germline V gene, CDR1 is SGDLS and CDR2 is YYNGEE. The CDR3 loop is CASSSLGRDQVAFF. For the CDR3, the DNA is TGTGCCAGCAGTTCCCTGGGTCGGGATCAAGTAGCTTTCTTT.

This clone was picked up a small number of times. V usage is TRBV5-1 and J usage is TRBJ1-5; possible D gene TRBD1, 6 bases. The CDR3 loop spans 15 amino acids. Germline assignment: CDR1 SGHRS and CDR2 YFSETQ. V was shortened by 0 bases and J by 3 bases, with 10 bases between the two germline ends. For the CDR3, the DNA is TGCGCCAGCAGCTTGGGAGACAGGATCAATCAGCCCCAGCATTTT. Protein sequence: CASSLGDRINQPQHF.

This clone has just a few counts. The chain links TRBV28 to TRBJ1-1; a possible D gene is TRBD1 (6 bases). Germline V CDR1 and CDR2: MDHEN, SYDVKM. V was pared by 6 bases and J by 4 bases, with 18 bases between. The CDR3 loop spans 15 amino acids. CDR3 in amino acids: CASRDFTGTGTEAFF. The CDR3 bases are TGTGCCAGCAGGGACTTCACAGGGACGGGCACTGAAGCTTTCTTT.

In DNA form, the CDR3 reads TGTGCCAGCAGCCGGACAGGGTTCTCCTACAATGAGCAGTTCTTC. As protein: CASSRTGFSYNEQFF. The V gene is TRBV21-1, the J gene TRBJ2-1; TRBD1, the table's D call, was not compared with the DNA. TRBV21-1 is labeled a pseudogene. This CDR3 spans 15 amino acids.

CDR3 region: CASSYSGIIGVEQYV. In nucleotides, the CDR3 is TGTGCCAGCAGTTACTCGGGGATAATAGGGGTCGAGCAGTACGTC. The chain joins TRBV6-5 to TRBJ2-7, with D tentatively TRBD1 (5 bases). The ends were cut back, 0 bases at V and 6 bases at J, with 15 bases in the middle. This CDR3 is 15 amino acids long. CDR1 MNHEY and CDR2 SVGAGI come from the germline V gene.

The rearrangement links TRBV6-5 to TRBJ2-7; unclear D gene. The CDR3 totals 12 residues. CDR1 and CDR2 from the germline V gene are MNHEY and SVGAGI. V was shortened by 6 bases and J by 2 bases, with 8 bases between the two germline ends. CDR3 coding DNA: TGTGCCAGCAGCGACTCTACCTACGAGCAGTACTTC. Residues: CASSDSTYEQYF.

This clone was seen more than once but under ten times. V usage is TRBV5-1 and J usage is TRBJ1-1; no definite D call. Germline assignment: CDR1 SGHRS and CDR2 YFSETQ. The CDR3 has 13 amino acids. The germline V and J ends were trimmed by 2 bases and 0 bases, with 5 bases remaining between them. CDR3 nucleotides: TGCGCCAGCAGCTTACAAATGAACACTGAAGCTTTCTTT. Protein sequence: CASSLQMNTEAFF.

The gene calls are TRBV13 and TRBJ2-1; TRBD2 matches 11 bases. This CDR3 is 16 amino acids long. From germline, CDR1 is PRHDT and CDR2 FYEKMQ (reference sequence). With 5 bases clipped from V and 3 bases from J, the junction kept 6 bases outside the gene matches. CDR3 in amino acids: CASSALLAGVYNEQFF. For the CDR3, the DNA is TGTGCCAGCAGCGCCTTACTAGCGGGGGTCTACAATGAGCAGTTCTTC.